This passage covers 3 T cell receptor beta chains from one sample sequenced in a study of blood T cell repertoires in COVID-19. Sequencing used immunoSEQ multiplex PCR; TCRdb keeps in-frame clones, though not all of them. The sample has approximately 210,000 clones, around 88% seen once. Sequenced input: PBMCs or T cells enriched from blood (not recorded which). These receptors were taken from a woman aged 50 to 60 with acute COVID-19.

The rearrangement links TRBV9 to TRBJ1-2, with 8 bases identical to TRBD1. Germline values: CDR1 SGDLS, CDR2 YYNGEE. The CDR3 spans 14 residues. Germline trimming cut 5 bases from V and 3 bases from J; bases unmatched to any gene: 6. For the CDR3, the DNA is TGTGCCAGCAGACCCTCAGGGGGCGACTATGGCTACACCTTC. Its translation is CASRPSGGDYGYTF. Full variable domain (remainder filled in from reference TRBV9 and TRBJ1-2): DSGVTQTPKHLITATGQRVTLRCSPRSGDLSVYWYQQSLDQGLQFLIQYYNGEERAKGNILERFSAQQFPDLHSELNLSSLELGDSALYFCASRPSGGDYGYTFGSGTRLTVV.

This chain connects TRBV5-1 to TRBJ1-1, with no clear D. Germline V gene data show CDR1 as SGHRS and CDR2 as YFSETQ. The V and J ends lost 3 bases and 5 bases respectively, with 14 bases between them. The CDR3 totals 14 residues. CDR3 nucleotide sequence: TGCGCCAGCAGCTCCCCATCGACGGGGACTGAAGCTTTCTTT. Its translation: CASSSPSTGTEAFF.

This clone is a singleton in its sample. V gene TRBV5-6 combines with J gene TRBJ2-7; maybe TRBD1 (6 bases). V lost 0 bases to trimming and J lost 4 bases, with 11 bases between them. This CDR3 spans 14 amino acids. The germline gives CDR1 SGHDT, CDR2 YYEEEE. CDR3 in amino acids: CASSLVGQGYEQYF. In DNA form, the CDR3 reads TGTGCCAGCAGCTTGGTGGGCCAGGGGTACGAGCAGTACTTC.